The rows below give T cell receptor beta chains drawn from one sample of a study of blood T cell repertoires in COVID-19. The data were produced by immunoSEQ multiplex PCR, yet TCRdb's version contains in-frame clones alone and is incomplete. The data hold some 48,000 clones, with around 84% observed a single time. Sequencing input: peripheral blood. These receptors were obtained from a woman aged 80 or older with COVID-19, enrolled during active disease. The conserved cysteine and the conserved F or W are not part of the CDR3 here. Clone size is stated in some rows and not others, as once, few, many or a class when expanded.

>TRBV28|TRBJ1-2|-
ASSSQRAYGYT
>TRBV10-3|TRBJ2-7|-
AIRGTSTYEQY
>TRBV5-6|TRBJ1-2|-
ASSTRTGSRLIYGYT
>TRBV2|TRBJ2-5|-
ASSEFEVEGQETQY
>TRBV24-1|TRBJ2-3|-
ATSDLPEQGGTDTQY
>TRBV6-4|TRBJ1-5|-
ASSEELGQPQH
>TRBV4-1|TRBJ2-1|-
ASSPAASTTGGNEQF
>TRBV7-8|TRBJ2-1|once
ASSELAGGFWHEQF
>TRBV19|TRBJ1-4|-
ASRAPGSRTAGLF
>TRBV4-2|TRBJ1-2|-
ASSQDLARVGGYGYT
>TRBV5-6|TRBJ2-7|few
ASSLRPTTSYEQY
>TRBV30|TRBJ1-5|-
AWSGQGSNQPQH
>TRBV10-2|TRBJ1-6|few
AARRRELAAYNSPLH
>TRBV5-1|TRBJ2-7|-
ASSDGQGDEQY
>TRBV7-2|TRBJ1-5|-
ASSLGSMGGQPQH
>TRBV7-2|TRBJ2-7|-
ASSPDTYEQY
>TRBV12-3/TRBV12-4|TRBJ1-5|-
ASSSHRNQPQH
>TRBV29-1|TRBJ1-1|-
SGRTGGYTEAF
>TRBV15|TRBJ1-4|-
ATSSAAAGNEKLF
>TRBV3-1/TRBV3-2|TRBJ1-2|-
ASSQRVQGNGYT
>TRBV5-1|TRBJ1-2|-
ASRFTASYYGYT
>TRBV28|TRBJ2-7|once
ASSSPGGWQY
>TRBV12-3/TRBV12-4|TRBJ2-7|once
ASSRLYEQY
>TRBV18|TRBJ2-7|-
ASSPPWKTGGHEQY
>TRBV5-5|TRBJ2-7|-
ASSLFATDSYEQY
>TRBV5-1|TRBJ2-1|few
ASSIDLAGSHNEQF
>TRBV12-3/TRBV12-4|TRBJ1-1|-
ASASSYTEAF
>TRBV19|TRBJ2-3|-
ASSIPGLAGLTDTQY
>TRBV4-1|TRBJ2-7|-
ASSQDLGTSGRSLDEQY
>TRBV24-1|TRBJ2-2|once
ATRGQGATGELF
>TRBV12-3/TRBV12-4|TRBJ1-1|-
ASSLRDRAEAF
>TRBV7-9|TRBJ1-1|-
ASSFAGRNTEAF
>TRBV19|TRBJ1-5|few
ASSIGRRTGGSDQPQH
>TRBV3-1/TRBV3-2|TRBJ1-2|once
ASSPRDSPNYGYT
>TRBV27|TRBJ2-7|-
ASSFLLAGVYEQY
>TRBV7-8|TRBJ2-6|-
ASSSGTVISGANVLT
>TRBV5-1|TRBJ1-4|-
ASRFYRGTNEKLF
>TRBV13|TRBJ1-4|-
ASSPWTGEEKLF
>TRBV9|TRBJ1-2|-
ASSVAPQGGYGYT
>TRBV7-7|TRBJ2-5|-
ASSLAGLKETQY
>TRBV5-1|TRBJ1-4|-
ASKDLEEKLF
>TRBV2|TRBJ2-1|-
ASSPQDRVAYNEQF
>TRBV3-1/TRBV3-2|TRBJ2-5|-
ASSLLGGSGAQETQY
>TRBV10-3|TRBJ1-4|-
AISDAGLANEKLF
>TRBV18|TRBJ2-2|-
ASSPKSRGSNTGELF
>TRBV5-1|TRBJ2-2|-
ASSLESSGYTGELF
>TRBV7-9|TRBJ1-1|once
ASSLGSTGRDTEAF
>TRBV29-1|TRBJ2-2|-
SVQQGAYTGELF
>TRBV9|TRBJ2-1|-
ASSVAVSTSGNEQF
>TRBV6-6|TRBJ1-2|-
ASTDPRGLKGYT
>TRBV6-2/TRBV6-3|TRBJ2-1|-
ASSLGASGSGQGEQF
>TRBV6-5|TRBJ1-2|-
ASSYTGGIFYGYT
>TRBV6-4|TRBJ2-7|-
ASSELAGVGEQY
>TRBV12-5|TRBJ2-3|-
ASGLNVHSADTQY
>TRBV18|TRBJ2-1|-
ASSPLRDGDEQF
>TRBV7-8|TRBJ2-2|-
AIWTGLPGELF
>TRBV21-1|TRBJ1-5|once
ASSARVRLSNQPQH
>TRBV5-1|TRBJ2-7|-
ASSLRTGGYEQY
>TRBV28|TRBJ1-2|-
ASSFQGAKDGYT
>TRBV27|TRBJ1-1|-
ASSLPKLQGLAYTEAF